The present T cell receptor (beta chain) was sequenced within a study of CD8 T cells in ankylosing spondylitis. Overall study findings and caveats: Seemingly characteristic of ankylosing spondylitis blood was a TCR beta motif consisting of 7 or 8 highly homologous variants.

TCRdb re-derived calls from the 5' RACE reads in MiXCR, one entry per CDR3 protein. The data hold 700,000 to 850,000 distinct CDR3 sequences, with around 11% observed a single time. Comments on this clonotype: Antigen unknown.

V was trimmed by 2 bases and J by 6 bases, leaving 14 bases between them. In germline, CDR1 is ENHRY, CDR2 SYGVKD. The CDR3 sequence is 15 residues long. Sequencing was done on a sample of blood, either unsorted or a sorted T cell fraction (not recorded which). The receptor was isolated from a male donor with ankylosing spondylitis. The gene calls are TRBV10-3 and TRBJ1-5; tentative D call: TRBD1 (6 bases). CDR3 residues: CAISERQGFGQPQHF. The CDR3 region has the DNA TGTGCCATCAGTGAGCGGCAGGGGTTCGGTCAGCCCCAGCATTTT.